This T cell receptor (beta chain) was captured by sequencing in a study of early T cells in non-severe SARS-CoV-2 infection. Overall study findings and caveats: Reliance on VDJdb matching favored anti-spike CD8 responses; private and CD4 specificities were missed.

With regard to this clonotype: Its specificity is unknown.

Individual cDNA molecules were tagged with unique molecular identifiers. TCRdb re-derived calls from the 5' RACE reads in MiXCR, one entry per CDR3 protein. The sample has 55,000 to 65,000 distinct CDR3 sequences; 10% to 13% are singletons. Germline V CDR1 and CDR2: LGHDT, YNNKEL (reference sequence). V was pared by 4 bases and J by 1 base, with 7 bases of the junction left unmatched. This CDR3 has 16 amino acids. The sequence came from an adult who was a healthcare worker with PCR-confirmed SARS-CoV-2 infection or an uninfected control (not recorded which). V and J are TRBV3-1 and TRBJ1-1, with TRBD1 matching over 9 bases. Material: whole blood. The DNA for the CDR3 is TGTGCCAGCAGCCCTACCGGGACAGGGCGGAACACTGAAGCTTTCTTT. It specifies CASSPTGTGRNTEAFF.